The rows below give T cell receptor beta chains drawn from one sample of a study of regulatory T cells in long-lasting Graves disease. TCRdb analysed the multiplex PCR reads with MiXCR anew, one entry per CDR3 protein. The sample holds around 340,000 distinct CDR3 sequences, around a fifth seen once. The starting material was peripheral blood mononuclear cells (PBMCs), obtained when the disease was refractory, from a patient treated with antithyroid drugs. The receptor set was obtained from a female donor with Graves disease. Both conserved end residues are part of each CDR3. Fields, in order: clone size, CDR3 length, V gene, J gene, D gene, CDR3 protein, CDR3 DNA. A D gene is named only where the DNA matches it firmly. The listing skips clone size in some rows; elsewhere it reads once, few, many or a size class.

few	18	TRBV7-9	TRBJ2-7	.	CASSGTEGFPKEGYEQYF	TGTGCCAGCAGCGGTACGGAGGGGTTTCCCAAGGAAGGCTACGAGCAGTACTTC
.	14	TRBV5-1	TRBJ2-7	.	CASRGGGASYEQYF	TGCGCCAGCAGAGGAGGGGGTGCATCCTACGAGCAGTACTTC
.	14	TRBV4-1	TRBJ1-1	.	CASSQPYGGLEAFF	TGCGCCAGCAGCCAACCCTACGGGGGACTTGAAGCTTTCTTT
.	16	TRBV9	TRBJ2-4	.	CASSEGEGLDKNIQYF	TGTGCCAGCAGCGAGGGGGAGGGACTGGACAAAAACATTCAGTACTTC
.	18	TRBV14	TRBJ2-7	.	CASSQAGGRAPRVYEQYF	TGTGCCAGCAGCCAAGCTGGGGGGCGAGCCCCGAGAGTCTACGAGCAGTACTTC
many	16	TRBV19	TRBJ1-2	.	CASRNAGRWSNYGYTF	TGTGCCAGTAGGAACGCGGGGCGGTGGTCTAACTATGGCTACACCTTC
few	16	TRBV28	TRBJ2-3	.	CASSLSKIISTDTQYF	TGTGCCAGCAGTTTAAGTAAAATCATAAGCACAGATACGCAGTATTTT
.	18	TRBV28	TRBJ2-1	TRBD2	CASSLWAQDSGRPNEQFF	TGTGCCAGCAGTTTATGGGCCCAGGACAGCGGGAGACCCAATGAGCAGTTCTTC
.	19	TRBV5-5	TRBJ2-3	TRBD2	CASPRQTLAGVATTDTQYF	TGTGCCAGCCCCCGCCAGACACTAGCGGGGGTTGCCACCACAGATACGCAGTATTTT
.	13	TRBV20-1	TRBJ1-2	.	CSAASQGPYGYTF	TGCAGTGCCGCATCACAGGGACCCTATGGCTACACCTTC
once	16	TRBV5-1	TRBJ2-5	.	CASRPRPGLDGETQYF	TGCGCCAGCAGACCTCGACCGGGGCTAGATGGAGAGACCCAGTACTTC
many	14	TRBV12-3/TRBV12-4	TRBJ1-3	TRBD1	CAGGQGATGNTIYF	TGTGCCGGGGGACAGGGGGCGACTGGAAACACCATATATTTT
many	14	TRBV3-1	TRBJ2-7	TRBD1	CASSQTGGAYEQYF	TGTGCCAGCAGCCAGACAGGGGGGGCCTACGAGCAGTACTTC
.	14	TRBV5-1	TRBJ2-1	.	CASTRLVATDEQFF	TGCGCCAGCACGCGACTAGTCGCAACCGATGAGCAGTTCTTC
many	13	TRBV12-3/TRBV12-4	TRBJ1-2	.	CASRPDGVYGYTF	TGTGCCAGCAGACCTGACGGGGTCTATGGCTACACCTTC
.	15	TRBV27	TRBJ2-5	TRBD1	CATKGWNRGTETQYF	TGTGCCACCAAGGGTTGGAACAGGGGAACAGAGACCCAGTACTTC
once	15	TRBV30	TRBJ1-6	.	CAWREGGPGSSPLHF	TGTGCCTGGAGGGAAGGGGGACCCGGAAGTTCACCCCTCCACTTT
.	15	TRBV15	TRBJ2-2	.	CATSRDRARAGELFF	TGTGCCACCAGCAGAGATCGTGCAAGGGCCGGGGAGCTGTTTTTT
many	13	TRBV20-1	TRBJ2-2	TRBD2	CSTSGSNTGELFF	TGCAGTACTAGCGGATCGAACACCGGGGAGCTGTTTTTT
few	11	TRBV6-1	TRBJ2-7	.	CASSRGHEQYF	TGTGCCAGCAGTAGGGGACACGAGCAGTACTTC
.	14	TRBV12-3/TRBV12-4	TRBJ2-7	TRBD1	CASSRYPGTGAQYF	TGTGCCAGCAGTCGCTATCCCGGGACAGGGGCGCAGTACTTC
few	14	TRBV27	TRBJ1-6	TRBD1	CASRFHRGNSPLHF	TGTGCCAGCCGTTTCCACAGGGGGAATTCACCCCTCCACTTT
.	12	TRBV20-1	TRBJ2-7	TRBD1	CSARGDSYEQYF	TGCAGTGCTAGAGGGGACAGTTACGAGCAGTACTTC
.	16	TRBV7-9	TRBJ2-1	TRBD1	CASSQRTGFSTDEQFF	TGTGCCAGCAGCCAGCGGACAGGGTTCTCAACCGATGAGCAGTTCTTC
.	17	TRBV19	TRBJ1-5	TRBD1	CATTPRGTGGFRQPQHF	TGTGCCACCACCCCACGAGGGACAGGGGGTTTTCGACAGCCCCAGCATTTT
.	12	TRBV9	TRBJ1-6	.	CASSSSDSPLHF	TGTGCCAGCAGCTCATCGGACTCACCCCTCCACTTT
many	18	TRBV12-5	TRBJ1-2	TRBD1	CASGTGQGMSRGLHGYTF	TGTGCTAGTGGAACGGGACAGGGGATGAGTAGGGGACTCCATGGCTACACCTTC